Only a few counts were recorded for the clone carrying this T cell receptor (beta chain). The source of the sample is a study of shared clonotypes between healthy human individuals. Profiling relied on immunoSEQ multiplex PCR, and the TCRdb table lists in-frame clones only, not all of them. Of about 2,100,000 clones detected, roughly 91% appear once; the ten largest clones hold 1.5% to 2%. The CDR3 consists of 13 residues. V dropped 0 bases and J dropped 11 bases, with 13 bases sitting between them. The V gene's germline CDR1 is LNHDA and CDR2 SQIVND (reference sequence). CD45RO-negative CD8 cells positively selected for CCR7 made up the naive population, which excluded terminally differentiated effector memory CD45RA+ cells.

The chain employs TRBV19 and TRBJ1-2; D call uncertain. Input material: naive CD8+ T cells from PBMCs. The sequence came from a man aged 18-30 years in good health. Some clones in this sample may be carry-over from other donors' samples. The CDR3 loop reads CASSIDPDGNYTF. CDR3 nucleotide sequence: TGTGCCAGTAGTATAGATCCCGACGGAAATTACACCTTC.